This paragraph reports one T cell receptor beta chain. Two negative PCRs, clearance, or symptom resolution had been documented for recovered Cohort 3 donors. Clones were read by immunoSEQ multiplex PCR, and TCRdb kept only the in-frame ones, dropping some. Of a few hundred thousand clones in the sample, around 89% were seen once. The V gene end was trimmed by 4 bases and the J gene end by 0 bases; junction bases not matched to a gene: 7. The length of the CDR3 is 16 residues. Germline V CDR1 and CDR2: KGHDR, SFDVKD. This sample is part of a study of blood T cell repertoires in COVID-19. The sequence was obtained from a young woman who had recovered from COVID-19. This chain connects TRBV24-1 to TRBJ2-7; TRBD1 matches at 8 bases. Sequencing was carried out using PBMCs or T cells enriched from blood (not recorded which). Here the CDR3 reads CATSESGTGTSYEQYF. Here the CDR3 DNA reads TGTGCCACCAGTGAATCCGGGACAGGAACCTCCTACGAGCAGTACTTC.